The following is a T cell receptor (beta chain) sequence with its context. These data belong to a study of T cell changes during pregnancy in multiple sclerosis. Clones were sequenced by immunoSEQ multiplex PCR, and TCRdb holds only the in-frame ones, with some missing. In the table there are approximately 49,000 clones, roughly 88% of which are singletons. Trimming cost V 4 bases and J 9 bases, with 15 bases left between them. CDR3 length: 13 residues. Germline V gene lookup returns CDR1 SGDLS and CDR2 YYNGEE. Sequencing was performed on CD4+ T cells from peripheral blood mononuclear cells, taken in the second trimester of pregnancy. The chain links TRBV9 to TRBJ2-3; D unclear. The sequence came from a female donor with multiple sclerosis, enrolled in a pregnancy study. CDR3 sequence (DNA): TGTGCCAGCAGCACGTACGGCGGTATAACGCAGTATTTT. Protein sequence: CASSTYGGITQYF.